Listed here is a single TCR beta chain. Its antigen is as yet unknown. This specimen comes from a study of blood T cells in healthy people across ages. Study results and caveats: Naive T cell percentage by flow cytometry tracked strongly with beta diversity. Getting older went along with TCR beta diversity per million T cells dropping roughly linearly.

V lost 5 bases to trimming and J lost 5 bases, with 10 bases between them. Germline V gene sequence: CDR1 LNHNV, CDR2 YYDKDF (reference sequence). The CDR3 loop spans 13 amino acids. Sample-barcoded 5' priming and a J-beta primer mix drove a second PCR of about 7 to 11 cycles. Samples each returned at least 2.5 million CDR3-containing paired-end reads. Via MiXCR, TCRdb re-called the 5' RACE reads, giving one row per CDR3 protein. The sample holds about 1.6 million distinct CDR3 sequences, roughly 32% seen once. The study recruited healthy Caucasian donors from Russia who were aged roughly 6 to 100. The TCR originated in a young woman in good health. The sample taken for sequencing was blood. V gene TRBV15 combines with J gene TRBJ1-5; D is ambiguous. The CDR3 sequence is CATSPTRYQPQHF. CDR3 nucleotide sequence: TGTGCCACCAGCCCGACACGATATCAGCCCCAGCATTTT.